One T cell receptor beta chain is described in this entry. What it binds is not known. V shed 7 bases, J shed 2 bases, and the junction held 7 bases outside the gene matches. The CDR3 totals 14 residues. Germline V lookup: CDR1 MNHEY, CDR2 SMNVEV (reference sequence). This specimen comes from a study of beta chain features in type 1 diabetes. Findings and caveats of the study: TCRB CDR3s were moderately but significantly shorter in Type 1 diabetes patients in all four CD4+ subsets. Compared to healthy donors, patients appeared to have naive, central memory and Treg TCRB repertoires that were more alike. A potential influence of HLA type upon TCRB rearrangement remained unresolved herein.

Sorting that relied on CD45RO/CCR7/CD25/CD127/CD95/CD27 yielded CD4+ naive, central memory, regulatory and stem cell-like memory cells. Reverse transcription of all isolated RNA meant that expressed TCRB transcripts were sequenced. Assay used: immunoSEQ multiplex PCR; TCRdb lists only in-frame clones, some missing. Of tens of thousands of clones listed, roughly 31% were seen once; the top ten hold about 0.48%. Sequences were obtained from stem cell memory CD4+ T cells from blood. The J gene is TRBJ2-7, the V gene TRBV27, with 8 positions matching TRBD1. The source is a woman younger than 35 in good health. The DNA for the CDR3 is TGTGCCAGCACTCCCGGGGACAGGACCTACGAGCAGTACTTC. Protein product: CASTPGDRTYEQYF.